The source of this T cell receptor beta chain is a study of cytomegalovirus exposure and HLA in healthy donors. Overall study: The 95 to 150 validation repertoires used a platform that matched the one used for the 600 to 750 first-cohort repertoires, as a later analysis reported. Findings and caveats of the study: The authors enumerated roughly 180 TCR beta chains as linked to cytomegalovirus. Three of the chains that were CMV-associated were confirmed in vitro to be specific for CMV antigens. A later analysis found first-cohort TCR clusters tended to co-occur in the 90 to 150 validation repertoires.

Germline CDR1 is MGHRA and CDR2 is YSYEKL. CDR3 size: 19 residues. Trimming cost V 2 bases and J 0 bases; bases outside gene matches: 8. Turning to this clone: Its antigen is unknown.

Sequencing was performed with immunoSEQ multiplex PCR; in TCRdb, only in-frame clones are kept and a portion is missing. The table lists roughly 100,000 clones, about 95% of them singletons. What was sequenced was PBMCs. The genes are TRBV4-1 and TRBJ2-6, with 9 bases fitting TRBD1. The sequence was obtained from a woman under 30 in good health and CMV-seronegative. The CDR3 bases are TGCGCCAGCAGCCAATCTGGGGGACAGGGTTTCTCTGGGGCCAACGTCCTGACTTTC. It encodes CASSQSGGQGFSGANVLTF.